The present TCR beta chain was sequenced within a study of control samples from healthy donors and cancer patients. TCRdb's table, derived via immunoSEQ multiplex PCR, lists solely in-frame clones and lacks some. Of about 120,000 clones detected, 80% to 95% appear once; the ten largest clones hold around 7.6%. This clone was counted at least ten times. Other DNA sequences in this sample translate to the same CDR3. V shed 5 bases and J shed 6 bases, with 22 bases lying between them. Germline CDR1 SGHTA, CDR2 FQGNSA. The CDR3 totals 16 residues. The TCR originated in a woman younger than 35 in good health. The V and J genes are TRBV7-2 and TRBJ1-2, with no clear D. Sequenced input: blood. CDR3 coding DNA: TGTGCCAGCAGCAGACGGACGCGGAACAGTGAGGATGGCTACACCTTC. Protein product: CASSRRTRNSEDGYTF.